The 8 T cell receptor beta chains reported below all come from one sample, sequenced in a study of blood T cell repertoires in COVID-19. Measured with immunoSEQ multiplex PCR; TCRdb has only the in-frame clones, and not every one. The sample shows over 80,000 clones, approximately 71% of them seen only once. The sample was peripheral blood. The receptors were gathered from a woman in her forties or fifties with acute or convalescent COVID-19.

The V call is TRBV7-9, the J call TRBJ1-1; 8 nucleotides match TRBD1. Trimming removed 4 bases from V and 5 bases from J; junction bases left unmatched: 12. This CDR3 comprises 16 residues. In germline, CDR1 is SEHNR, CDR2 FQNEAQ (reference sequence). The CDR3 here is CASSSNRGQEGTEAFF. The CDR3 DNA reads TGTGCCAGCAGCTCTAATAGGGGACAGGAGGGTACTGAAGCTTTCTTT.

The V call is TRBV10-3, the J call TRBJ1-2, with TRBD1 as a possible D gene (5 bases). CDR1 ENHRY and CDR2 SYGVKD come from the germline V gene. Trimming shortened V by 0 bases and J by 8 bases, and 13 bases separated the two germline ends. The CDR3 extends over 14 amino acids. CDR3 residues: CAISESRANQGYTF. CDR3 DNA sequence: TGTGCCATCAGTGAGTCCAGGGCTAACCAAGGCTACACCTTC.

This chain connects TRBV2 to TRBJ1-5; a weak D match, TRBD1 (6 bases). Trimming took off 3 bases at V and 5 bases at J, with 23 bases between the two ends. Looked up from germline, CDR1 is SNHLY and CDR2 is FYNNEI. The CDR3 has 18 residues. The CDR3 region has the DNA TGTGCCAGCAGTGACCCCTCTGCACAGGGCCTCGGGGATCAGCCCCAGCATTTT. This encodes CASSDPSAQGLGDQPQHF.

The chain employs TRBV5-4 and TRBJ1-1, with 9 positions matching TRBD1. The J segment lost 1 base and the V segment lost 4 bases, leaving 8 bases of the junction unmatched. CDR1 and CDR2 (germline): SGHNT, YYREEE (reference sequence). The CDR3 totals 16 residues. CDR3 coding DNA: TGTGCCAGCAGCCCTGGACAGGGGAAACAGAACACTGAAGCTTTCTTT. It is translated as CASSPGQGKQNTEAFF. The full variable domain, completed using reference TRBV5-4 and TRBJ1-1, is ETGVTQSPTHLIKTRGQQVTLRCSSQSGHNTVSWYQQALGQGPQFIFQYYREEENGRGNFPPRFSGLQFPNYSSELNVNALELDDSALYLCASSPGQGKQNTEAFFGQGTRLTVV.

The genes are TRBV7-8 and TRBJ1-3, with D maybe TRBD1 (5 bases). Germline V gene lookup returns CDR1 SGHVS and CDR2 FQNEAQ. The V end lost 5 bases, the J end lost 3 bases, and 26 bases lay between the germline ends. The CDR3 totals 19 residues. The CDR3 DNA sequence: TGTGCCAGCAGCCCTATTGGGGCACAAGGCCTCGGGGGTGGAAACACCATATATTTT. It specifies CASSPIGAQGLGGGNTIYF.

The rearrangement uses TRBV9 and TRBJ2-6, with D possibly matching TRBD2 (5 bases). Trimming took 0 bases from V and 3 from J, leaving 13 bases between them. Germline assignment: CDR1 SGDLS and CDR2 YYNGEE. The CDR3 spans 17 residues. CDR3 region: CASSVEASIIGANVLTF. In nucleotides, the CDR3 is TGTGCCAGCAGCGTAGAGGCTAGCATCATTGGGGCCAACGTCCTGACTTTC. Using reference TRBV9 and TRBJ2-6 for the parts outside the CDR3, the full variable domain is DSGVTQTPKHLITATGQRVTLRCSPRSGDLSVYWYQQSLDQGLQFLIQYYNGEERAKGNILERFSAQQFPDLHSELNLSSLELGDSALYFCASSVEASIIGANVLTFGAGSRLTVL.

As DNA, the CDR3 is TGTGCCAGCAGACTACGGCAGGGTAATTCACCCCTCCACTTT. Protein product: CASRLRQGNSPLHF. The chain employs TRBV3-1 (or the pseudogene TRBV3-2) and TRBJ1-6; tentative D call: TRBD1 (5 bases). The V end was cut by 6 bases, the J end by 6 bases, with 12 bases between. Germline CDR1 reads LGHDT; CDR2 reads YNNKEL (reference sequence). The CDR3 length is 14 residues.

The gene calls are TRBV7-2 and TRBJ1-2; 8 bases fit TRBD1. From germline, CDR1 is SGHTA and CDR2 FQGNSA. This CDR3 has 13 residues. The V segment lost 3 bases and the J segment 9 bases; nucleotides outside the gene matches: 6. The CDR3 bases are TGTGCCAGCAGCTTGCTCGGACAGGGAAGCTACACCTTC. Its translation: CASSLLGQGSYTF.